In this sample, the clone carrying this T cell receptor (beta chain) is large (0.1 to 1%). Antigen: not known. This entry is derived from a study of T cells in localized non-small cell lung cancer. Study results and caveats: Uninvolved adjacent lung showed peak T cell clonality, exceeding tumor. Longer overall survival was seen with higher T cell density measured in blood.

Lacking atypia, the adjacent lung had been sampled at least 2 cm away from the tumor margin. The CDR3 is 15 residues long. CDR1 is SGHNT and CDR2 is YENEEA in the germline V gene. V was shortened by 6 bases and J by 0 bases, with 12 bases between the two germline ends. Data came from immunoSEQ multiplex PCR; TCRdb stores just in-frame clones and leaves some out. The top ten hold about 30% of the sample, which has over a thousand clones, roughly 32% seen once. The sequence was collected from a female donor aged 60 or older with stage II lung adenocarcinoma. The chain recombines TRBV11-3 with TRBJ1-3, with D perhaps TRBD1 (5 bases). Sequencing was performed on normal lung tissue next to the tumor, taken before any cancer treatment. The CDR3 is CASRYDSGSGNTIYF. The CDR3 DNA reads TGTGCCAGCAGATACGACAGCGGCTCTGGAAACACCATATATTTT.